The 14 T cell receptor beta chains listed next were all sequenced from one sample in a study of identical twins. TCRdb reprocessed the 5' RACE reads with MiXCR, giving one entry per CDR3 protein. The repertoire holds about 730,000 distinct CDR3 sequences, with 21% as singletons. In addition, the sample was reused for a study of T cells expressing NK-cell markers.

The sequencing input was PBMCs. These receptors were obtained from a woman aged 18-30 years in good health.

V gene TRBV10-3 combines with J gene TRBJ2-7, with D tentatively TRBD1 (5 bases). Germline V CDR1 and CDR2: ENHRY, SYGVKD. The V gene lost 2 bases and the J gene lost 11 bases, with 19 bases spanning the gap. The CDR3 sequence is 14 residues long. CDR3 in DNA: TGTGCCATCAGTGAGACACAGGACCCCAGCCCGGAGTACTTC. Translated: CAISETQDPSPEYF.

This clonotype has a count of ten or more. This chain connects TRBV24-1 to TRBJ1-2, with D possibly matching TRBD1 (6 bases). This CDR3 has 15 residues. Trimming removed 2 bases at V and 1 base at J, with 10 bases between. Looked up from germline, CDR1 is KGHDR and CDR2 is SFDVKD. CDR3 coding DNA: TGTGCCACCAGTGATTCCAGGGGAGGTAACTATGGCTACACCTTC. It is translated as CATSDSRGGNYGYTF.

The chain links TRBV29-1 to TRBJ1-2; 7 nucleotides match TRBD1. The CDR3 covers 12 residues. CDR1 is SQVTM and CDR2 is ANQGSEA in the germline V gene. The V gene end was trimmed by 4 bases and the J gene end by 8 bases; junction bases not matched to a gene: 7. The CDR3 bases are TGCAGCGTTGGGGCAGGGGGTCAAGGCTACACCTTC. This sequence encodes CSVGAGGQGYTF.

The chain couples TRBV7-6 to TRBJ2-7, with 9 bases fitting TRBD2. CDR1 SGHVS and CDR2 FNYEAQ come from the germline V gene. The CDR3 extends over 16 amino acids. The trim removed 0 bases at V and 1 base at J, leaving 4 bases unmatched. This CDR3 reads CASSLAREGGSYEQYF. The CDR3 DNA reads as TGTGCCAGCAGCTTAGCGCGGGAGGGCGGGTCCTACGAGCAGTACTTC.

The sample holds a few counts of this clonotype. The J gene is TRBJ2-1, the V gene TRBV20-1; D unresolved. The CDR3 spans 13 residues. V was cut by 6 bases and J by 0 bases, with 9 bases left in between. Per germline, CDR1 DFQATT and CDR2 SNEGSKA (reference sequence). CDR3 bases: TGCAGTGCCTACACGAACTCCTACAATGAGCAGTTCTTC. Its protein is CSAYTNSYNEQFF.

This clonotype was observed a few times. The chain combines TRBV29-1 with TRBJ2-7; D is perhaps TRBD1 or TRBD2 (5 bases each). CDR1 and CDR2 from the germline V gene are SQVTM and ANQGSEA. CDR3 length equals 12 residues. V lost 2 bases and J 3 bases, leaving 8 bases between the germline ends. CDR3 in DNA: TGCAGCGTTGAACGGGACGGCTACGAGCAGTACTTC. Its translation: CSVERDGYEQYF.

The chain recombines TRBV7-2 with TRBJ2-3; D is unresolved. This CDR3 has 14 amino acids. The germline V gene encodes CDR1 SGHTA and CDR2 FQGNSA. The V and J ends lost 3 bases and 2 bases respectively, with 9 bases between them. This CDR3 reads CASSFEANTDTQYF. DNA of the CDR3: TGTGCCAGCAGCTTCGAGGCTAACACAGATACGCAGTATTTT.

The sample holds a few counts of this clonotype. The chain has TRBV10-3 and TRBJ1-1, with D possibly matching TRBD1 (6 bases). Germline CDR1 is ENHRY and CDR2 is SYGVKD. Trimming took 4 bases from V and 6 from J, leaving 18 bases between them. This CDR3 has 15 residues. This CDR3 reads CAISGTGGLMAEAFF. CDR3 DNA sequence: TGTGCCATCAGTGGAACCGGGGGGCTTATGGCTGAAGCTTTCTTT.

This sequence joins TRBV7-8 and TRBJ2-3; tentative D call: TRBD1 (5 bases). The CDR3 contains 16 residues. Trimming cost V 1 base and J 2 bases, with 13 bases left between them. Germline CDR1 SGHVS, CDR2 FQNEAQ. The CDR3 region is CASSLGVSRATDTQYF. In DNA form, the CDR3 reads TGTGCCAGCAGCTTAGGTGTTAGCAGGGCCACAGATACGCAGTATTTT.

V is TRBV2 and J is TRBJ2-7; 8 positions match TRBD1. This CDR3 comprises 14 residues. The germline V gene encodes CDR1 SNHLY and CDR2 FYNNEI. Germline trimming cut 11 bases from V and 2 bases from J; bases unmatched to any gene: 11. The DNA for the CDR3 is TGTGCCTCACAGCCCAGGGGGCAAACCTACGAGCAGTACTTC. This encodes CASQPRGQTYEQYF.

This clonotype has more than one count but fewer than ten. This chain uses TRBV5-1 with TRBJ2-3; tentative D call: TRBD2 (6 bases). The CDR3 contains 15 residues. The germline gives CDR1 SGHRS, CDR2 YFSETQ. Trimming shortened V by 3 bases and J by 0 bases, and 11 bases separated the two germline ends. For the CDR3, the DNA is TGCGCCAGCAGCTCTGGGACTCTAAGCACAGATACGCAGTATTTT. Translating it yields CASSSGTLSTDTQYF.

This clonotype was detected a few times. The CDR3: CSAPAAGQAPAQYF. The CDR3 DNA reads TGCAGTGCTCCCGCCGCGGGACAGGCTCCAGCCCAGTACTTC. The genes are TRBV20-1 and TRBJ2-5; TRBD1 matches at 8 bases. Germline lookup yields CDR1 DFQATT and CDR2 SNEGSKA (reference sequence). This CDR3 spans 14 amino acids. V lost 5 bases, J lost 9 bases, and 14 bases stayed unmatched.

The chain recombines TRBV5-1 with TRBJ2-1; D remains unclear. Germline CDR1 is SGHRS and CDR2 is YFSETQ. CDR3 size: 14 residues. The V gene lost 0 bases and the J gene lost 6 bases, with 10 bases spanning the gap. The CDR3 spells CASSLALVGNEQFF. DNA for the CDR3: TGCGCCAGCAGCTTGGCTCTAGTCGGCAATGAGCAGTTCTTC.

The CDR3 protein is CASSLRLAGAPFAYNEQFF. The CDR3 region has the DNA TGCGCCAGCAGCCTCCGACTAGCGGGGGCCCCCTTTGCCTACAATGAGCAGTTCTTC. The chain carries TRBV4-3 and TRBJ2-1, with 12 bases identical to TRBD2. Looked up from germline, CDR1 is LGHNA and CDR2 is YSLEER. The CDR3 is 19 residues long. With V trimmed by 4 bases and J by 2 bases, 12 bases remained unmatched.